This T cell receptor (beta chain) is drawn from a study of shared clonotypes between healthy human individuals (dated by TCRdb to the early 2020s). About the investigation overall: The cohort included a few men and a couple of women between 18 and 49 years of age. For each donor, CD4 naive and CD4 memory were each run on three plates, CD8 naive on two plates, and CD8 memory on one plate. Blood TCR repertoires of 5 or 6 healthy adults were deeply sequenced to estimate repertoire size and the extent of clonotype sharing between individuals. Different laboratories and diverse techniques were used to prepare libraries and sequence TCR repertoires, to increase sequencing depth and limit assay-specific biases. Per donor, leukapheresis produced somewhere between about 0.8 and 9 billion PBMCs.

Study-wide findings and limitations: Because the study included a small number of donors, the genetic and exposure-history diversity represented was limited. Higher generation probabilities were observed for clonotypes shared by all four sorted-subset donors than for non-shared clonotypes. Even with the large sequencing depth, rarefaction of the sorted-subset datasets indicated that sequencing was incomplete. Based on pairwise subsampling, the degree of clonotype sharing among donors was expected to be affected by sequencing depth. Only blood was sampled, and tissue TCR repertoires likely differ from those in blood. Larger estimated clonotype richness was generally found for naive subsets than for memory subsets. When a few donors were compared, the shared fraction of clonotypes was about 5.5% for naive CD4, around 3.5% for naive CD8, 2% to 2.5% for memory CD4, and 0.4% for memory CD8.

The germline V gene (reference sequence) specifies SEHNR as CDR1 and FQNEAQ as CDR2. Spanning cysteine to phenylalanine, the CDR3 consists of 16 amino acids. Just the 48-base CDR3 DNA is kept, in frame starting at base 1. V ends up 5 bases short and J 8 bases short, with an unmatched junction base count of 10. CD8 naive samples were obtained by positive selection for CCR7 among CD45RO-negative cells, yielding a CD45RA+CCR7+ population from which TemRA cells were excluded. Donors were healthy HIV-negative adults with no recently reported acute infections or vaccinations. Every donor was a Caucasian adult residing in Nashville, Tennessee, USA. After blood collection by leukapheresis, PBMCs were isolated using Ficoll-Histopaque density gradient centrifugation and then cryopreserved in the vapor phase of liquid nitrogen. Purity and quantity of every magnetically sorted T cell population were checked by analytical flow cytometry. Genomic DNA was isolated from each sorted fraction and quantified by UV absorbance on a Nanodrop 2000c.

TCR CDR3 regions were amplified from genomic DNA by multiplex PCR using the deep immunoSEQ assay. Genomic DNA extracted from each cell subset was distributed evenly over all wells of several immunoSEQ 96-well plates, and each plate served as one replicate. For sorted subsets, each replicate PCR was loaded with 200 to 250 ng genomic DNA, equivalent to some 31,000 T cell genomes. The purified libraries were quantified using a Qubit 3.0 fluorometer, sized with a Bioanalyzer 2100, and then quantified again using the KAPA Library Quantification kit. Every immunoSEQ 96-well plate was sequenced on a dedicated single-read 150-cycle Illumina NextSeq 550 flow cell. Per the original workflow: Because only junctional sequences without quality scores were contained in the immunoSEQ output, filtering matching that applied to full-length reads could not be performed. To assign V/J genes and CDR3, sequences were annotated using PyIR, a Python wrapper for IgBLAST v1.9, with IMGT germline references. Reads were removed for weak V/J assignments (E-value above 1e-6), missing CDR3, stop codons, out-of-frame junctions, or ambiguous translated residues. V3J clonotypes were defined as sequences sharing an identical inferred V gene, J gene, and CDR3 amino acid sequence. To compute the percentage overlap between repertoires, the number of shared unique clonotypes was divided by the size of the smaller repertoire. RTK rarefaction, the Chao1 estimator, and Recon v2.1 estimates of unobserved clonotypes were used to assess repertoire richness. For all TCRbeta clonotypes obtained by the gDNA method from four donors, generation probabilities were computed with OLGA. What TCRdb holds here is the immuneACCESS table cut down to in-frame rearrangements. Part of the clones is not present; checked against another copy, under half of the missing clones reflect an unresolved V gene, and the others are unexplained. V and J calls and clone size are given by that table; D and trimming were obtained from the DNA. For this sample there are 2 million to 2.5 million clones; about 94% appear just once. The ten largest account for approximately 1.2% of the sample.

Notes on this clone: What this receptor recognizes is not known. Per-base qualities were not stored, and no clone one base away is much larger.

The source material was naive CD8+ T cells sorted from blood. In the paper's terms, the cell subset or site label means: CD45RA+CCR7+. The V and J segments used are TRBV7-9 and TRBJ2-1, with 12 central nucleotides matching TRBD2. The receptor was isolated from a man aged 18 to 30 in good health. The bases are TGTGCCAGCAGCGTAACTAGCGGGAGGATCGCAGATGAGCAGTTCTTC. Translated, it gives CASSVTSGRIADEQFF. Supplemented by the reference TRBV7-9 and TRBJ2-1 proteins around the CDR3, the complete variable domain is DTGVSQNPRHKITKRGQNVTFRCDPISEHNRLYWYRQTLGQGPEFLTYFQNEAQLEKSRLLSDRFSAERPKGSFSTLEIQRTEQGDSAMYLCASSVTSGRIADEQFFGPGTRLTVL.